Listed below are T cell receptor beta chains from one sample, sequenced in a study of a mutant IDH1 vaccine in newly diagnosed glioma. The repertoire was sequenced with immunoSEQ multiplex PCR; TCRdb's copy has only in-frame clones and lacks some. Of around 34,000 clones in the sample, roughly 76% were seen once. Their cognate antigens are unknown. This sample comprised PBMCs, obtained from a glioma patient whose treatment included an IDH1 peptide vaccine. Every receptor here comes from a middle-aged man with glioma. CDR3s include the opening cysteine and the closing phenylalanine or tryptophan. The D gene is left open where the match is weak. Some rows have no size entry. The others give once, few or many, or a class for an expanded clone.

size,J,D,V,CDR3,DNA
-,TRBJ2-5,TRBD2,TRBV5-4,CASSLGASGSGETQYF,TGTGCCAGCAGTCTTGGGGCTAGCGGGAGCGGAGAGACCCAGTACTTC
once,TRBJ1-1,TRBD1,TRBV7-2,CASSLLATGFMNTEAFF,TGTGCCAGCAGCTTATTAGCGACAGGGTTCATGAACACTGAAGCTTTCTTT
-,TRBJ2-1,-,TRBV19,CASSIWGGRTGTSYNEQFF,TGTGCCAGTAGTATCTGGGGGGGGCGGACAGGAACCTCCTACAATGAGCAGTTCTTC
-,TRBJ2-7,TRBD2,TRBV29-1,CSVGLAGTPYEQYF,TGCAGCGTTGGACTAGCGGGGACCCCCTACGAGCAGTACTTC
once,TRBJ1-1,-,TRBV30,CAWTTNTEAFF,TGTGCCTGGACAACGAACACTGAAGCTTTCTTT
few,TRBJ1-4,TRBD1,TRBV4-2,CASSQRGAGGLGNEKLFF,TGTGCCAGCAGCCAAAGGGGGGCAGGGGGCTTAGGTAATGAAAAACTGTTTTTT
-,TRBJ2-7,TRBD2,TRBV7-6,CASSFIDPGTTYEQYF,TGTGCCAGCAGCTTTATCGATCCAGGGACTACCTACGAGCAGTACTTC
-,TRBJ1-4,-,TRBV6-1,CASSEEDANEKLFF,TGTGCCAGCAGTGAGGAGGACGCAAATGAAAAACTGTTTTTT
-,TRBJ2-5,-,TRBV5-1,CASSLSWPRAASETQYF,TGCGCCAGCAGCTTGAGTTGGCCCAGGGCGGCATCAGAGACCCAGTACTTC
-,TRBJ2-7,-,TRBV9,CASSDQDPRGEQYF,TGTGCCAGCAGCGACCAGGACCCCCGGGGCGAGCAGTACTTC
-,TRBJ2-3,TRBD2,TRBV6-4,CASSDGTSYYAQYF,TGTGCCAGCAGTGACGGGACTAGCTATTACGCGCAGTATTTT
-,TRBJ2-1,-,TRBV7-9,CASSLVWSDEQFF,TGTGCCAGCAGCTTAGTCTGGTCGGATGAGCAGTTCTTC
-,TRBJ2-7,TRBD2,TRBV2,CASSEALFRLAGNEQYF,TGTGCCAGCAGTGAAGCGCTTTTTCGGCTAGCGGGAAACGAGCAGTACTTC
once,TRBJ2-5,-,TRBV10-3,CAISEQGGETQYF,TGTGCCATCAGTGAACAGGGAGGGGAGACCCAGTACTTC
-,TRBJ2-7,-,TRBV6-5,CASSYWSPGHEQYF,TGTGCCAGCAGTTACTGGAGCCCCGGCCACGAGCAGTACTTC
-,TRBJ1-5,-,TRBV9,CASSVGSGGPNQPQHF,TGTGCCAGCAGCGTAGGGTCTGGGGGCCCCAATCAGCCCCAGCATTTT
-,TRBJ1-3,TRBD1,TRBV7-8,CASSRDRAAGNTIYF,TGTGCCAGCAGCCGTGACAGGGCAGCAGGAAACACCATATATTTT
-,TRBJ2-7,TRBD1,TRBV15,CATSRGYEQGGAYEQYF,TGTGCCACCAGCAGAGGGTACGAACAGGGGGGTGCCTACGAGCAGTACTTC
-,TRBJ1-5,-,TRBV4-1,CASSQADGYNQPQHF,TGCGCCAGCAGCCAAGCGGACGGATACAATCAGCCCCAGCATTTT
-,TRBJ1-2,-,TRBV29-1,CSVVPLGLQGYTF,TGCAGCGTGGTGCCATTGGGCCTACAGGGCTACACCTTC
-,TRBJ1-4,-,TRBV5-1,CASSLAGGIINEKLFF,TGCGCCAGCAGCTTGGCCGGGGGGATAATAAATGAAAAACTGTTTTTT
-,TRBJ1-1,-,TRBV6-6,CASTKGGTANTEAFF,TGTGCCAGCACAAAAGGCGGGACGGCCAACACTGAAGCTTTCTTT
-,TRBJ2-1,-,TRBV9,CASSTTSWSSYNEQFF,TGTGCCAGCAGCACAACTAGCTGGAGCTCCTACAATGAGCAGTTCTTC
once,TRBJ1-6,-,TRBV18,CASSSTVDGNSPLHF,TGTGCCAGCTCATCTACGGTCGACGGTAATTCACCCCTCCACTTT
-,TRBJ2-3,-,TRBV9,CASSAQGSTDTQYF,TGTGCCAGCAGCGCCCAGGGCAGCACAGATACGCAGTATTTT
-,TRBJ2-7,-,TRBV19,CASSSDLRAYEQYF,TGTGCCAGTAGTAGTGACCTTAGGGCCTACGAGCAGTACTTC
-,TRBJ1-6,TRBD1,TRBV7-2,CASSFRTGATYNSPLHF,TGTGCCAGCAGCTTTCGGACAGGGGCGACCTATAATTCACCCCTCCACTTT
-,TRBJ2-5,-,TRBV6-5,CASSPTIPETQYF,TGTGCCAGCAGCCCTACTATTCCGGAGACCCAGTACTTC
-,TRBJ2-7,-,TRBV20-1,CSARRTGEQYF,TGCAGTGCTAGAAGGACGGGAGAGCAGTACTTC
-,TRBJ2-5,TRBD1,TRBV5-1,CASSKGQGGETQYF,TGCGCCAGCAGCAAGGGACAGGGCGGGGAGACCCAGTACTTC
-,TRBJ2-5,TRBD2,TRBV2,CASSGATSGEPWETQYF,TGTGCCAGCAGTGGGGCGACTAGCGGGGAGCCGTGGGAGACCCAGTACTTC
-,TRBJ2-2,-,TRBV5-6,CASSGGTGHLNTGELFF,TGTGCCAGCAGCGGGGGAACAGGGCACCTGAACACCGGGGAGCTGTTTTTT
-,TRBJ2-3,-,TRBV18,CASSQGREGTDTQYF,TGTGCCAGCTCACAAGGACGCGAGGGAACAGATACGCAGTATTTT
-,TRBJ2-3,TRBD2,TRBV5-1,CASSLLTSGRANDTQYF,TGCGCCAGCAGCTTATTGACTAGCGGGAGGGCCAACGATACGCAGTATTTT
-,TRBJ1-5,-,TRBV7-2,CASSLFGGSGNQPQHF,TGTGCCAGCAGCTTATTTGGGGGATCGGGCAATCAGCCCCAGCATTTT
few,TRBJ2-7,-,TRBV6-1,CASSEEGYWQYF,TGTGCCAGCAGTGAAGAGGGTTATTGGCAGTACTTC
-,TRBJ2-3,TRBD1,TRBV27,CASSLTSRQGQSRTQYF,TGTGCCAGCAGTTTAACTTCTAGACAGGGGCAAAGCCGGACGCAGTATTTT
-,TRBJ1-1,TRBD1,TRBV18,CASSPPLWGQVNTEAFF,TGTGCCAGCTCACCACCATTATGGGGACAGGTGAACACTGAAGCTTTCTTT
-,TRBJ1-6,TRBD1,TRBV5-1,CASSLAGQNYNSPLHF,TGCGCCAGCAGCTTGGCGGGACAGAACTATAATTCACCCCTCCACTTT
-,TRBJ2-7,TRBD1,TRBV27,CATQTQGATSEQYF,TGTGCCACCCAAACACAGGGGGCTACCTCCGAGCAGTACTTC